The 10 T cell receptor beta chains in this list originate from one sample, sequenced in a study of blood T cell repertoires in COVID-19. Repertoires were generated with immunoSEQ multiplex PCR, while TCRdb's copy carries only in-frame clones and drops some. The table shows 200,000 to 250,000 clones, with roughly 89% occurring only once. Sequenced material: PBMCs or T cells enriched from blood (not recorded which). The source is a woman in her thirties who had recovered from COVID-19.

The CDR3, as DNA: TGTGCCAGCAGCCAGCTAGCGGGGACTAGCACAGATACGCAGTATTTT. This codes for CASSQLAGTSTDTQYF. The J gene is TRBJ2-3, the V gene TRBV7-2, with TRBD2 matching 9 bases. Looked up from germline, CDR1 is SGHTA and CDR2 is FQGNSA. V lost 5 bases and J lost 0; bases outside the gene matches: 6. The CDR3 contains 16 residues. The full variable domain, with the rest looked up from reference TRBV7-2 and TRBJ2-3, is GAGVSQSPSNKVTEKGKDVELRCDPISGHTALYWYRQSLGQGLEFLIYFQGNSAPDKSGLPSDRFSAERTGGSVSTLTIQRTQQEDSAVYLCASSQLAGTSTDTQYFGPGTRLTVL.

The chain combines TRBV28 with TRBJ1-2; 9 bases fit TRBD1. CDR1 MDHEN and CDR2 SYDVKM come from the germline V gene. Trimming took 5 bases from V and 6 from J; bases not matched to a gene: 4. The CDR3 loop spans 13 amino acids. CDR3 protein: CASSTGGGNGYTF. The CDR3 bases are TGTGCCAGCAGTACAGGGGGCGGGAATGGCTACACCTTC.

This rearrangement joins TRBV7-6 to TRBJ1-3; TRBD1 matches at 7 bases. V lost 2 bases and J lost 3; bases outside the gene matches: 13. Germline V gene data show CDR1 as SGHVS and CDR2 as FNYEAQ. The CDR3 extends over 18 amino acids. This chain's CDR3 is CASSLREGGAGFGNTIYF. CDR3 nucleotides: TGTGCCAGCAGCTTAAGAGAAGGGGGCGCCGGTTTTGGAAACACCATATATTTT.

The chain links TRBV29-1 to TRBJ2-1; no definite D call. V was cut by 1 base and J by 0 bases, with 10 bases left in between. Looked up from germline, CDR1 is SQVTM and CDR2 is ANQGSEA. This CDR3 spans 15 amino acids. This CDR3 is CSVEGLSSSYNEQFF. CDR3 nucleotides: TGCAGCGTTGAAGGACTGTCCAGCTCCTACAATGAGCAGTTCTTC.

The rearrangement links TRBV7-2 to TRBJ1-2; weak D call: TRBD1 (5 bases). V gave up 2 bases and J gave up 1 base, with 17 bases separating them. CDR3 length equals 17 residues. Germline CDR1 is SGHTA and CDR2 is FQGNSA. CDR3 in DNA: TGTGCCAGCAGCTTAAGGGCAGGGAGGGATATTAACTATGGCTACACCTTC. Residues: CASSLRAGRDINYGYTF. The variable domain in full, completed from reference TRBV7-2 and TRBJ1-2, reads GAGVSQSPSNKVTEKGKDVELRCDPISGHTALYWYRQSLGQGLEFLIYFQGNSAPDKSGLPSDRFSAERTGGSVSTLTIQRTQQEDSAVYLCASSLRAGRDINYGYTFGSGTRLTVV.

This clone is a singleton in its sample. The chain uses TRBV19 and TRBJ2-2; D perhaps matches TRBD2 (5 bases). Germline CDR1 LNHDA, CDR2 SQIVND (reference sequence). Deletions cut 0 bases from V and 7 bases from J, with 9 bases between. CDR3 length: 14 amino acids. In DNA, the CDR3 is TGTGCCAGTAGTATAGAGTCCCGGGGCGGGGAGCTGTTTTTT. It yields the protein CASSIESRGGELFF. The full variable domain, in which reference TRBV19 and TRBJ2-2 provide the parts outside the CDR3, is DGGITQSPKYLFRKEGQNVTLSCEQNLNHDAMYWYRQDPGQGLRLIYYSQIVNDFQKGDIAEGYSVSREKKESFPLTVTSAQKNPTAFYLCASSIESRGGELFFGEGSRLTVL.

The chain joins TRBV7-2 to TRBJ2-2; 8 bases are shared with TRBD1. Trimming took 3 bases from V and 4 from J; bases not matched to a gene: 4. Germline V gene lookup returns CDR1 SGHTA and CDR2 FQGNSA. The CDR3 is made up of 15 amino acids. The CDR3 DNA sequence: TGTGCCAGCAGCTTTGGCAGGGGGCTCACCGGGGAGCTGTTTTTT. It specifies CASSFGRGLTGELFF.

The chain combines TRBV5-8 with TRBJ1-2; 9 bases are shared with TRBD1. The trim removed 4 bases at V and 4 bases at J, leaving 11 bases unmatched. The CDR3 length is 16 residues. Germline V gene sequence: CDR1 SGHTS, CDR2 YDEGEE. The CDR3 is CASSPGTGTIGYGYTF. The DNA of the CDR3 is TGTGCCAGCAGCCCTGGGACAGGGACTATCGGCTATGGCTACACCTTC.

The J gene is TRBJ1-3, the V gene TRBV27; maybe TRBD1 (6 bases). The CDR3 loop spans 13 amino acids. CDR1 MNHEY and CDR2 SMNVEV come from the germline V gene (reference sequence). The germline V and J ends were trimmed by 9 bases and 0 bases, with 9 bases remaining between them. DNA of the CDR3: TGTGCCAGGACAGGTTTCTCTGGAAACACCATATATTTT. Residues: CARTGFSGNTIYF.

CDR3 region: CASSQGLDRMGYTF. The CDR3 coding sequence is TGTGCCAGCAGCCAAGGCCTCGACAGGATGGGCTACACCTTC. The rearrangement links TRBV3-1 (or the pseudogene TRBV3-2) to TRBJ1-2; tentatively, D is TRBD1 (6 bases). Germline CDR1 and CDR2: LGHDT and YNNKEL (reference sequence). Trimming removed 1 base at V and 8 bases at J, with 14 bases between. The CDR3 spans 14 residues.